This T cell receptor beta chain was observed in a study of regulatory T cells in long-lasting Graves disease. Background on the study: Persistent Graves' disease meant over 5 years of antithyroid drugs with positive TSH receptor antibodies.

Time point denoted: persistent/refractory GD, antithyroid drugs over 5 years with positive TRAb. The authors made the TCR library using RNA they extracted from PBMCs. By American Thyroid Association guidelines, Graves' disease was diagnosed in the cohort. In its sample, this clonotype was seen a few times. Its antigen is currently unknown. CDR3 regions were amplified by Arm-PCR using iRepertoire HTBI primers to build TCR beta libraries. TCRdb re-derived calls from the multiplex PCR reads in MiXCR, one entry per CDR3 protein. This table holds approximately 360,000 distinct CDR3 sequences, more than 20% found once. Trimming at V came to 2 bases and at J to 4 bases, leaving 7 bases not matched to a gene. CDR3 length equals 18 residues. Germline CDR1 is SNHLY and CDR2 is FYNNEI. Study-level results: More public clonotypes were shared by persistent patients (approximately 3,000) than by new patients (roughly 910).

The material sequenced was peripheral blood mononuclear cells (PBMCs), taken when the disease was refractory, from a patient treated with antithyroid drugs. The chain joins TRBV2 to TRBJ2-2; 13 bases fit TRBD2. The origin of this receptor is a woman aged 40 to 50 with Graves disease. CDR3 nucleotide sequence: TGTGCCAGCAGTGAAACGGGGACTAGCGGGACCTTCACCGGGGAGCTGTTTTTT. Protein: CASSETGTSGTFTGELFF.